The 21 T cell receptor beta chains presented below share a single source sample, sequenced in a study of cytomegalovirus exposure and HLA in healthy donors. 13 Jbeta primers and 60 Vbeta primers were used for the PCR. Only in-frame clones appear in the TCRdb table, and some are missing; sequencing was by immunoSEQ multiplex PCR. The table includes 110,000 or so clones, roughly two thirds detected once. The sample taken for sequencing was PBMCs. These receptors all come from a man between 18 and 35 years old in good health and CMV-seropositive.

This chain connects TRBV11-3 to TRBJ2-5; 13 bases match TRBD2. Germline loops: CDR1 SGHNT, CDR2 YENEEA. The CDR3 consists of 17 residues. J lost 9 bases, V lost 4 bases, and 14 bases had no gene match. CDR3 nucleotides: TGTGCCAGCAGCTCCCGACTAGCGGGGGGCCTTTTAGGGGCCCAGTACTTC. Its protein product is CASSSRLAGGLLGAQYF.

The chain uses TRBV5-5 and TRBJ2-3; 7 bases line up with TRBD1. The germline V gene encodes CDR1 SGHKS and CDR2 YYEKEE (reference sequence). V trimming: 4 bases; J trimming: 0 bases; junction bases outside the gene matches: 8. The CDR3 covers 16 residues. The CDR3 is CASSPPRDSSTDTQYF. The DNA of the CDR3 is TGTGCCAGCAGCCCCCCCCGGGACAGTAGCACAGATACGCAGTATTTT.

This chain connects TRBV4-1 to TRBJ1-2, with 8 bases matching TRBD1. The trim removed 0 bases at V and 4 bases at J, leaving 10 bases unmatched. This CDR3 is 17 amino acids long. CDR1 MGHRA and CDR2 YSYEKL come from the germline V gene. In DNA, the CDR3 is TGCGCCAGCAGCCAAGAGATTTTAACAGGGGGTGGCTATGGCTACACCTTC. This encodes CASSQEILTGGGYGYTF.

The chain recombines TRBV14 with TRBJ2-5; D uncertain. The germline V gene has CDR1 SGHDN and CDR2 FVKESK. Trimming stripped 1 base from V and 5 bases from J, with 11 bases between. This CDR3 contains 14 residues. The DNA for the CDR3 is TGTGCCAGCAGCCAAGGAGTTTTCGTGGAGACCCAGTACTTC. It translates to CASSQGVFVETQYF.

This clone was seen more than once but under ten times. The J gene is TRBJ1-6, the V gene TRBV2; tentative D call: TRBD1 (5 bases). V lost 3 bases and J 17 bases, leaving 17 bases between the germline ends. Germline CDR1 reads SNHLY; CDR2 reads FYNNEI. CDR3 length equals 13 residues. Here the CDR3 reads CASSDIWDFAFHF. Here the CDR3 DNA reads TGTGCCAGCAGTGACATTTGGGACTTTGCTTTCCACTTT.

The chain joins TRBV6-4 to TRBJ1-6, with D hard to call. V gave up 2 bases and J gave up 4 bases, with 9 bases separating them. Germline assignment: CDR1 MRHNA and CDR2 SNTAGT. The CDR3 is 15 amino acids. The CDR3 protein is CASSDLATYNSPLHF. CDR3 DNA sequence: TGTGCCAGCAGTGACCTTGCGACTTATAATTCACCCCTCCACTTT.

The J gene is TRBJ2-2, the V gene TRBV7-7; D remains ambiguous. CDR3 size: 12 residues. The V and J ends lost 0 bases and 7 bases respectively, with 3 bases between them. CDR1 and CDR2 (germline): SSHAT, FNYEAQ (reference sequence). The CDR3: CASSLAGGELFF. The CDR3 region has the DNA TGTGCCAGCAGCTTAGCCGGCGGGGAGCTGTTTTTT.

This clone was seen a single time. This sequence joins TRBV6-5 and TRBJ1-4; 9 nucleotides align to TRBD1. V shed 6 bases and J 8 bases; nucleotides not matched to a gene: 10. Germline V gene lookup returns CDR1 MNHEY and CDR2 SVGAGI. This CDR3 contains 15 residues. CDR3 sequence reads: CASSITGGGREKLFF. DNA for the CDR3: TGTGCCAGCAGCATTACAGGGGGCGGCCGAGAAAAACTGTTTTTT.

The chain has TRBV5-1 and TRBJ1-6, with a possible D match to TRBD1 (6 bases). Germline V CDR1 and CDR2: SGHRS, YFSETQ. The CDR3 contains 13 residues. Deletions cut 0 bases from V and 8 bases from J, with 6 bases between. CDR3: CASSLGQDSPLHF. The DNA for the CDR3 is TGCGCCAGCAGCTTGGGACAGGATTCACCCCTCCACTTT.

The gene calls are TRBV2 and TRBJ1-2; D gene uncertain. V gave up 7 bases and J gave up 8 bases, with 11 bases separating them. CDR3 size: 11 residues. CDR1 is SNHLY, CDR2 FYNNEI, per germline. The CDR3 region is CASTGVIGYTF. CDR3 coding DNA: TGTGCCAGCACCGGGGTAATCGGCTACACCTTC.

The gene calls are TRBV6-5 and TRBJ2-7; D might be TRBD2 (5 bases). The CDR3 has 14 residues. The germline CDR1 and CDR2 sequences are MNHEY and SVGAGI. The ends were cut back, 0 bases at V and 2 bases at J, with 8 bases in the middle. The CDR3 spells CASSYSRATYEQYF. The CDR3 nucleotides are TGTGCCAGCAGTTACTCGAGGGCCACCTACGAGCAGTACTTC.

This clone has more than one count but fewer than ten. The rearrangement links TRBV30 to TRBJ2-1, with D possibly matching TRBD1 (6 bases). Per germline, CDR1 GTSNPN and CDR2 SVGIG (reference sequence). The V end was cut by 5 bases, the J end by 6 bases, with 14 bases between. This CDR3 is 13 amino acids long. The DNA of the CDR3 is TGTGCCTGGGGAATTGGGACATCCAATGAGCAGTTCTTC. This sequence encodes CAWGIGTSNEQFF. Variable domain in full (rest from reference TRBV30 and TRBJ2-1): SQTIHQWPATLVQPVGSPLSLECTVEGTSNPNLYWYRQAAGRGLQLLFYSVGIGQISSEVPQNLSASRPQDRQFILSSKKLLLSDSGFYLCAWGIGTSNEQFFGPGTRLTVL.

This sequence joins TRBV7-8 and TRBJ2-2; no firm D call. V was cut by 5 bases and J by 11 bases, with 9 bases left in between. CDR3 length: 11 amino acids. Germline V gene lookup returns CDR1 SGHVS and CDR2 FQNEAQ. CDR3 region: CASSTTTELFF. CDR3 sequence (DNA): TGTGCCAGCAGCACTACGACTGAGCTGTTTTTT.

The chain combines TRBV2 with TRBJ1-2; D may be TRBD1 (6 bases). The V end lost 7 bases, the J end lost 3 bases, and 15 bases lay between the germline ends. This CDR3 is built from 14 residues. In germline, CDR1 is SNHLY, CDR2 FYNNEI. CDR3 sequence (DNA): TGTGCCAGCATTCCAGACAGGTTCGACTATGGCTACACCTTC. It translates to CASIPDRFDYGYTF.

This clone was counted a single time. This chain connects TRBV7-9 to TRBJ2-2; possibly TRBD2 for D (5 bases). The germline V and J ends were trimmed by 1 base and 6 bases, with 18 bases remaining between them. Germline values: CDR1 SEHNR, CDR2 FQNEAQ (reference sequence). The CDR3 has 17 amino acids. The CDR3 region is CASSLVGHGIKAGELFF. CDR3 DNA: TGTGCCAGCAGCTTAGTGGGTCACGGGATTAAGGCCGGGGAGCTGTTTTTT.

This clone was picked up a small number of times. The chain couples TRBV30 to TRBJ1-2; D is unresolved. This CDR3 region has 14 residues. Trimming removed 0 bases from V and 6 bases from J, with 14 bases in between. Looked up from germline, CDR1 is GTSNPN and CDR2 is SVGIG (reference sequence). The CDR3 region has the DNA TGTGCCTGGAGTGTAGGAATCGAGGCCCATGGCTACACCTTC. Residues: CAWSVGIEAHGYTF. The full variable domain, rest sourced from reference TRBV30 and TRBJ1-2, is SQTIHQWPATLVQPVGSPLSLECTVEGTSNPNLYWYRQAAGRGLQLLFYSVGIGQISSEVPQNLSASRPQDRQFILSSKKLLLSDSGFYLCAWSVGIEAHGYTFGSGTRLTVV.

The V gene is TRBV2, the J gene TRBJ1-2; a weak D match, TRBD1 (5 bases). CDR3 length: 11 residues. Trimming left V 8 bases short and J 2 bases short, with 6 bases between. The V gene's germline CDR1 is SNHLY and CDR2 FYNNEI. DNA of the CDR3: TGTGCCAGCGGGGGGAACTATGGCTACACCTTC. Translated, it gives CASGGNYGYTF.

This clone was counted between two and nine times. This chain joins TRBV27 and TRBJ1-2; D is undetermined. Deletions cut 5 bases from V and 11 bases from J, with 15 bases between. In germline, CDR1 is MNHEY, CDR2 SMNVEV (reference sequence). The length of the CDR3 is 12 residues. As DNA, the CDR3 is TGTGCCAGCAGTCCCCGCTCTGGCTCATACACCTTC. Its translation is CASSPRSGSYTF.

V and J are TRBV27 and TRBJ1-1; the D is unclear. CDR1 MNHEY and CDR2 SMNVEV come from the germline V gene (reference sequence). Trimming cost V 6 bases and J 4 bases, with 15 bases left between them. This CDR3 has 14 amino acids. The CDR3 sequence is CASSLMGPITEAFF. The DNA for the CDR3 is TGTGCCAGCAGCCTAATGGGCCCAATCACTGAAGCTTTCTTT.

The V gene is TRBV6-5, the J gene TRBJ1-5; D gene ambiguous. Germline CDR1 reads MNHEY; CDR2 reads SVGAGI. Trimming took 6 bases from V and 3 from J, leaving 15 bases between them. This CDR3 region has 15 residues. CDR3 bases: TGTGCCAGCAGCTCGGGGTACAGCAACAATCAGCCCCAGCATTTT. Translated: CASSSGYSNNQPQHF.

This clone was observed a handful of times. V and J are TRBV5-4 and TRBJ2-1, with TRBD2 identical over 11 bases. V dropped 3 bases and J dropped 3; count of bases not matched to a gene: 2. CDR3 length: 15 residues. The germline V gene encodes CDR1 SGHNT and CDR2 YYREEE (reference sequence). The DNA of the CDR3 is TGTGCCAGCAGCTCGACTAGCGGGGTCTACAATGAGCAGTTCTTC. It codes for CASSSTSGVYNEQFF.